The next 12 T cell receptor beta chains were all read from a single sample in a study of T-cell reconstitution after alpha-beta-depleted transplantation in children. Preparation of the TCRbeta library used unique molecular identifiers. Using its own MiXCR run on the PCR reads, TCRdb lists one record per CDR3 protein. The sample contains fewer than 700,000 distinct CDR3 sequences, 13% of which appear only once. The starting material was PBMCs, mostly from graft donor cells, obtained 360 days after TCRalphabeta/CD19-depleted stem cell transplant. Receptor source: a male patient younger than 18 who had a stem cell transplant for acute myeloid leukemia, so the T cells may come from the graft donor.

This clonotype was counted a single time. The chain has TRBV20-1 and TRBJ2-7; either TRBD1 or TRBD2 may supply D (5 bases each). Trimming took off 3 bases at V and 2 bases at J, with 14 bases between the two ends. Germline V gene sequence: CDR1 DFQATT, CDR2 SNEGSKA (reference sequence). The length of the CDR3 is 14 residues. This CDR3 reads CSARGEPVAYEQYF. The CDR3 DNA sequence: TGCAGTGCTAGGGGGGAGCCAGTTGCCTACGAGCAGTACTTC.

Ten or more counts support this clonotype. The genes are TRBV29-1 and TRBJ2-7; D may be TRBD1 or TRBD2 (5 bases each). Germline-derived CDR1 and CDR2 are SQVTM and ANQGSEA. This CDR3 comprises 11 residues. V was shortened by 6 bases and J by 7 bases, with 13 bases between the two germline ends. The DNA of the CDR3 is TGCAGCGTCCTCAAGGGGAGTGAGCAGTACTTC. It translates to CSVLKGSEQYF.

This clonotype has ten or more counts. The CDR3 reads CASSVGLTDTQYF. Written as DNA, the CDR3 is TGTGCCAGCTCGGTGGGGCTTACAGATACGCAGTATTTT. This sequence joins TRBV7-3 and TRBJ2-3; tentative D call: TRBD1 (5 bases). The CDR3 has 13 amino acids. Trimming shortened V by 8 bases and J by 3 bases, and 12 bases separated the two germline ends. Germline V gives CDR1 SGHTA, CDR2 FQGTGA.

This clonotype was detected many times. The chain is built from TRBV6-5 and TRBJ2-3, with D possibly matching TRBD2 (6 bases). Between the trimmed V and J ends, which lost 0 bases and 0 bases, there was a span of 10 bases. In germline, CDR1 is MNHEY, CDR2 SVGAGI. The CDR3 extends over 16 amino acids. CDR3 nucleotide sequence: TGTGCCAGCAGTTACTCGGGGGGTTCTAGCACAGATACGCAGTATTTT. This gives the protein CASSYSGGSSTDTQYF.

This clonotype was detected ten times or more. The CDR3 region has the DNA TGTGCCAGCACCGCCCATGGGACTAGCGGAAACATTCAGTACTTC. It yields the protein CASTAHGTSGNIQYF. This sequence joins TRBV6-1 and TRBJ2-4; 11 bases map to TRBD2. Germline V gene sequence: CDR1 MNHNS, CDR2 SASEGT. V shed 7 bases and J 6 bases; nucleotides not matched to a gene: 8. The CDR3 length is 15 residues.

This rearrangement joins TRBV6-2 or TRBV6-3 to TRBJ1-1, with D tentatively TRBD1 (6 bases). V lost 2 bases to trimming and J lost 3 bases, with 13 bases between them. The V gene's germline CDR1 is MNHEY and CDR2 SVGEGT. This CDR3 has 15 amino acids. The CDR3 spells CASSYRRGSDTEAFF. CDR3 nucleotides: TGTGCCAGCAGTTACCGCAGGGGATCGGACACTGAAGCTTTCTTT.

This clonotype has a handful of counts. The CDR3 is CACGDRANEQFF. The DNA for the CDR3 is TGTGCCTGTGGGGACAGGGCCAATGAGCAGTTCTTC. The genes are TRBV3-1 and TRBJ2-1; 9 bases are shared with TRBD1. This CDR3 region has 12 residues. The junction had 5 bases not matched to a gene; V was cut back by 11 bases and J by 6 bases. Germline CDR1 LGHDT, CDR2 YNNKEL (reference sequence).

This rearrangement joins TRBV14 to TRBJ1-6; a weak D match, TRBD1 (6 bases). CDR1 and CDR2 from the germline V gene are SGHDN and FVKESK. V shed 1 base and J shed 1 base, with 17 bases lying between them. The CDR3 loop spans 19 amino acids. CDR3 residues: CASSQVRTDDRSYNSPLHF. The CDR3, as DNA: TGTGCCAGCAGCCAAGTCCGAACCGATGACAGGTCCTATAATTCACCCCTCCACTTT. Filled out from reference TRBV14 and TRBJ1-6, the complete variable domain reads EAGVTQFPSHSVIEKGQTVTLRCDPISGHDNLYWYRRVMGKEIKFLLHFVKESKQDESGMPNNRFLAERTGGTYSTLKVQPAELEDSGVYFCASSQVRTDDRSYNSPLHFGNGTRLTVT.

Details on this clonotype: Lacking the conserved final phenylalanine or tryptophan, this CDR3 likely reflects a read error. The DNA is omitted, as the CDR3 cannot be located on it reliably, and the CDR3 follows TCRdb's listing. This rearrangement joins TRBV20-1 to TRBJ2-7; TRBD2 is taken as the D call from the table, unchecked against the DNA. CDR1 and CDR2 from the germline V gene are DFQATT and SNEGSKA (reference sequence). The CDR3 is made up of 11 amino acids, end residues included. The CDR3: CSARALGLAGI.

This chain uses TRBV28 with TRBJ2-5; D assignment may be TRBD1 or TRBD2 (5 bases each). V was clipped by 6 bases and J by 6 bases, with 14 bases between them. This CDR3 comprises 13 residues. CDR1 and CDR2 from the germline V gene are MDHEN and SYDVKM. The CDR3 protein is CASSRDLRKTQYF. CDR3 coding DNA: TGTGCCAGCAGCCGGGACCTGAGAAAGACCCAGTACTTC.

The J gene is TRBJ2-1, the V gene TRBV4-3; no definite D call. CDR1 is LGHNA and CDR2 is YSLEER in the germline V gene. The CDR3 is made up of 14 amino acids. V lost 0 bases to trimming and J lost 4 bases, with 7 bases between them. The CDR3 coding sequence is TGCGCCAGCAGCCAAGAGGATCAATACAATGAGCAGTTCTTC. Its protein is CASSQEDQYNEQFF.

V usage is TRBV27 and J usage is TRBJ2-7; 9 bases fit TRBD1. Germline V lookup: CDR1 MNHEY, CDR2 SMNVEV (reference sequence). The CDR3 totals 15 residues. V lost 2 bases to trimming and J lost 2 bases; unmatched junction nucleotides: 4. CDR3 protein: CASSLTQGAAYEQYF. In DNA form, the CDR3 reads TGTGCCAGCAGTTTAACACAGGGGGCCGCCTACGAGCAGTACTTC.